Here is one TCR beta chain with its context. Its cognate antigen has yet to be identified. Per-nucleotide qualities are absent, and no much larger clonotype sits a single base away. This specimen comes from a study of blood T cell repertoires in COVID-19 (TCRdb year 2020). Notes on the research overall: Collaborator samples came from the United States, Italy and Spain and covered acute and convalescent phases of COVID-19. The material from the prospective study consisted of cDNA or gDNA derived from T cells, B-cell-depleted T cells, or PBMCs. The dataset comprised deeply sampled blood TCRbeta repertoires from subjects exposed to, actively infected with, or recovered from COVID-19. The repertoires were released in a freely available public database intended as a resource for research on the immune response to SARS-CoV-2. The samples were drawn from the first 160 participants of the ongoing ImmuneRACE study and from 950 to 1,500 subjects provided by 6 global collaborators. Nearly every sample came with metadata listing a de-identified subject ID, COVID-19 status, age in years and sex. HLA class I and class II types, where available, came from metadata supplied by the sample provider rather than from assay-based typing. Summary of the overall study and its limitations: The amount of clinical and demographic metadata varied by source and participant and was provided uncurated.

TCRbeta CDR3 regions were amplified from genomic DNA by means of the immunoSEQ Assay, a bias-controlled multiplex PCR. The paper's processing steps were these. Nucleated cell counts per sample were estimated from amplification of reference gene primers within the assay. To quantify the absolute abundance of each unique TCRbeta CDR3 rearrangement, sequence reads were collapsed and filtered. For each sample, productive Simpson clonality was calculated by taking the square root of Simpson's diversity index across productive rearrangements. Imported from immuneACCESS, the table was reduced by TCRdb to in-frame sequences with V and J called. These copies leave out some clones; in studies compared against another copy, an unresolved V gene accounts for under half, and the cause of the remainder is not known. The V and J calls and clone size come from that table; D and trimming were worked out from the DNA. The sample yields roughly 250,000 clones; about 90% were counted once. The ten largest clones add up to around 2.5% of the sample.

One collaborating source in Seattle enrolled patients during active infection and followed them longitudinally through the course of disease. Whole blood was collected in K2EDTA tubes by collaborating institutions according to the institutions' own protocols. For TCRbeta analysis, collaborator samples were shipped as frozen whole blood, as isolated PBMCs, or as DNA extracted from either sample type. The clonotype was recovered from a person between 18 and 30 years old with COVID-19, enrolled during active disease. The sequencing sample was made of peripheral blood.

CDR3 protein: CASSLGSGIGWEQYF. At the DNA level, the sequence is TGTGCCAGCAGCTTAGGCTCAGGGATAGGTTGGGAGCAGTACTTC. Rearrangement joined TRBV5-6 to TRBJ2-7; TRBD1 is possibly the D segment (5 matching bases). V gives up 2 bases and J gives up 7 bases, and the segment between their germline ends measures 19 bases. CDR1 and CDR2 are read off the germline V gene as SGHDT and YYEEEE. Taken from cysteine to phenylalanine, the CDR3 has 15 residues. Of the read, only the CDR3 DNA is kept; its 45 bases are in frame from base 1.